This record concerns one TCR beta chain sequence. What it recognizes is unknown. The PCR had 60 Vbeta and 13 Jbeta primers. Per the study methods: Later reanalysis found approximately 76 million unique TCR beta chains, 10 million to 14 million of them shared. Sequenced by immunoSEQ multiplex PCR; TCRdb stores in-frame clones only, minus some. The DNA gave D and trimming, while V, J and clone size come from that table. The top ten clones hold roughly 14% of a sample with approximately 190,000 clones, about 80% of them seen once. These data originate in a study of cytomegalovirus exposure and HLA in healthy donors. Study-level points and caveats: With later analysis, a missense DCLRE1C variant became linked to TCR beta V- and J-gene trimming. Reports credit the classifier with highly specific, highly sensitive diagnosis of cytomegalovirus status.

Looked up from germline, CDR1 is MRHNA and CDR2 is SNTAGT. The CDR3 totals 19 residues. V was trimmed by 0 bases and J by 0 bases, leaving 19 bases between them. The clonotype originates from a woman aged 25 to 39 in good health and CMV-seropositive. Material for sequencing was PBMCs. The chain is built from TRBV6-4 and TRBJ2-3; tentatively, D is TRBD1 (6 bases). The CDR3 bases are TGTGCCAGCAGTGACTCTTTTGGGCTAGGGGGAAGTAGCACAGATACGCAGTATTTT. Its translation is CASSDSFGLGGSSTDTQYF.